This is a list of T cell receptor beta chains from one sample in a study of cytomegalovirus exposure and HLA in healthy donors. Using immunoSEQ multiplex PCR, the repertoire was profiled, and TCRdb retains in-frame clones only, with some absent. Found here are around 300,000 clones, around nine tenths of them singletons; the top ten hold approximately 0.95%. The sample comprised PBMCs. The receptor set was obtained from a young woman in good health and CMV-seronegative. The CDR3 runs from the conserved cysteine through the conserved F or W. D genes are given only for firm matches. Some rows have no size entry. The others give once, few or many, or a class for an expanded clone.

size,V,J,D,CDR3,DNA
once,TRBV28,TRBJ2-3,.,CASSLRTGDRTDTQYF,TGTGCCAGCAGTTTACGTACGGGAGACCGCACAGATACGCAGTATTTT
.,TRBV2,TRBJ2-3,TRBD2,CASNPPSGLDTQYF,TGTGCCAGCAACCCTCCTAGCGGGTTAGATACGCAGTATTTT
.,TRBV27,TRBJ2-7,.,CASSFNWVAGWDEQYF,TGTGCCAGCAGTTTTAATTGGGTGGCGGGGTGGGACGAGCAGTACTTC
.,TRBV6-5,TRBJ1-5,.,CASSYQQNLEPQHF,TGTGCCAGCAGTTACCAACAGAACCTCGAGCCCCAGCATTTT
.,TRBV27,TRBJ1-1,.,CASSLSAQGNTEAFF,TGTGCCAGCAGTTTATCGGCACAGGGGAACACTGAAGCTTTCTTT
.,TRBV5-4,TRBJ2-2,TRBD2,CASSVSGLYTGELFF,TGTGCCAGCAGCGTTAGCGGGTTATACACCGGGGAGCTGTTTTTT
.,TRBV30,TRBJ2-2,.,CAWSSGQRANTGELFF,TGTGCCTGGAGTTCCGGACAGCGCGCGAACACCGGGGAGCTGTTTTTT
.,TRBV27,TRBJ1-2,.,CASGSIYGYTF,TGTGCCAGCGGCTCGATCTATGGCTACACCTTC
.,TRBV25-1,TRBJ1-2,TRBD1,CASSEHSGTGLPYGYTF,TGTGCCAGCAGTGAACATTCCGGGACAGGACTTCCCTATGGCTACACCTTC
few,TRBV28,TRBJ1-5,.,CASRRGQPQHF,TGTGCCAGCAGGCGGGGTCAGCCCCAGCATTTT
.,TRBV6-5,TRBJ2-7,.,CASSQDYPSYEQYF,TGTGCCAGCAGCCAGGACTACCCCTCCTACGAGCAGTACTTC
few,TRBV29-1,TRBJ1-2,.,CSVGSIQAGYGYTF,TGCAGCGTTGGGTCTATACAGGCCGGCTATGGCTACACCTTC
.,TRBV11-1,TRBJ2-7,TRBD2,CASSLALAGGEQYF,TGTGCCAGCAGCTTAGCCCTAGCGGGAGGCGAGCAGTACTTC
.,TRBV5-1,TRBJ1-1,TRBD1,CASSLALGQANTEAFF,TGCGCCAGCAGCTTGGCCCTCGGACAGGCGAACACTGAAGCTTTCTTT
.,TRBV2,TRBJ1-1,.,CASTRDSGTEAFF,TGTGCCAGCACCAGGGACTCTGGAACTGAAGCTTTCTTT
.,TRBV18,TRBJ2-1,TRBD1,CASSTIGGQNEQFF,TGTGCCAGCTCGACGATAGGGGGCCAGAATGAGCAGTTCTTC
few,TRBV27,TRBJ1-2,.,CASSLSAVSQGGYTF,TGTGCCAGCAGTTTAAGTGCAGTGTCTCAGGGCGGCTACACCTTC
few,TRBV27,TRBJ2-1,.,CASRGGAPTSEQFF,TGTGCCAGCAGGGGGGGGGCTCCGACGAGTGAGCAGTTCTTC
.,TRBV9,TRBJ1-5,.,CASSVGRGNQPQHF,TGTGCCAGCAGCGTTGGCAGGGGCAATCAGCCCCAGCATTTT
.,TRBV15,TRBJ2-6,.,CATSRDASRRGSGANVLTF,TGTGCCACCAGCAGAGATGCATCCCGAAGGGGCTCTGGGGCCAACGTCCTGACTTTC